In this sample, the clone carrying this T cell receptor beta chain turned up many times. Its antigen is as yet unknown. The sample belongs to a study of molecular identifiers for immune sequencing clone quantification. Whole-study context: Replicates split RNA from roughly 20,000 or 100,000 naive CD8 cells five ways, and the researchers sequenced four portions.

MiXCR, run by TCRdb on the PCR reads, gives a single entry per CDR3 protein. The sample contains about 100,000 distinct CDR3 sequences, around 20% of which appear only once. Broader study findings: Clonotypes surpassing 20 RNA copies contained over 98% of effector molecules, versus under 1% in naive cells.

The sample taken for sequencing was naive CD8+ T cells from blood, with Jurkat cell RNA spiked in. The subset denotes: FACS-sorted CD8+CD4-CCR7+CD45RA+ naive T cells. This clonotype was sampled from a human donor in good health. Some libraries in this study had Jurkat cell RNA spiked in.

In DNA, the CDR3 is TGTGCCAGCAGCTTCCTATATGAGGGCTTATATGGCTACACCTTC. As protein: CASSFLYEGLYGYTF. The chain uses TRBV7-8 and TRBJ1-2; no firm D call. CDR3 length equals 15 residues. Per the germline V gene, CDR1 is SGHVS and CDR2 is FQNEAQ. Deletions cut 3 bases from V and 5 bases from J, with 16 bases between.